These 24 T cell receptor beta chains originate from one sample sequenced in a study of response to subunit inactivated influenza vaccine. From the RT-PCR reads, TCRdb called clonotypes with MiXCR, one entry per CDR3 protein. This sample has some 300,000 distinct CDR3 sequences, with around 22% found just once. Specimen: PBMCs from blood, collected approximately 20 months after vaccination. All receptors derive from a man aged 50-75 years who received an inactivated influenza vaccine.

The chain employs TRBV9 and TRBJ1-2; TRBD1 is a possible D gene (6 bases). This CDR3 has 16 residues. V was shortened by 3 bases and J by 4 bases, with 19 bases between the two germline ends. Germline V gene data show CDR1 as SGDLS and CDR2 as YYNGEE. The CDR3 nucleotides read TGTGCCAGCAGCGATGACAGGTCCGGGGGACTCTATGGCTACACCTTC. This sequence encodes CASSDDRSGGLYGYTF.

CDR3 nucleotide sequence: TGTGCCAGCTCACCATTAAGGGTAGAGACCCAGTACTTC. This gives the protein CASSPLRVETQYF. The V call is TRBV18, the J call TRBJ2-5; D is undetermined. Germline V gene sequence: CDR1 KGHSH, CDR2 LQKENI. The CDR3 covers 13 residues. The ends were cut back, 2 bases at V and 4 bases at J, with 8 bases in the middle.

The gene calls are TRBV20-1 and TRBJ2-1, with 12 bases identical to TRBD2. This CDR3 is built from 14 residues. Germline lookup yields CDR1 DFQATT and CDR2 SNEGSKA (reference sequence). V shed 5 bases and J 10 bases; nucleotides not matched to a gene: 9. The CDR3, as DNA: TGCAGTGCTTCCCGACTAGCGGGAGCACAGGAGCAGTTCTTC. It is translated as CSASRLAGAQEQFF.

This clonotype was seen at least ten times. The chain links TRBV20-1 to TRBJ2-1, with D maybe TRBD2 (6 bases). V was clipped by 6 bases and J by 7 bases, with 22 bases between them. This CDR3 spans 15 amino acids. Germline assignment: CDR1 DFQATT and CDR2 SNEGSKA (reference sequence). In DNA form, the CDR3 reads TGCAGTGCCCCCAGTACGGGACTCCCCACGAATGAGCAGTTCTTC. Amino acids: CSAPSTGLPTNEQFF.

This clonotype appeared a few times. The CDR3 is CSAREWGGNTEAFF. CDR3 DNA sequence: TGCAGTGCTAGAGAGTGGGGAGGAAACACTGAAGCTTTCTTT. The chain links TRBV20-1 to TRBJ1-1; D not certain. Germline loops: CDR1 DFQATT, CDR2 SNEGSKA (reference sequence). Trimming stripped 0 bases from V and 2 bases from J, with 10 bases between. There are 14 residues in the CDR3.

CDR3 loop: CASSLGFGGPTDTQYF. The CDR3 nucleotides read TGTGCCAGCAGCTTAGGCTTCGGGGGACCCACAGATACGCAGTATTTT. The V call is TRBV7-8, the J call TRBJ2-3, with D tentatively TRBD2 (6 bases). The length of the CDR3 is 16 residues. Germline V gene data show CDR1 as SGHVS and CDR2 as FQNEAQ. The germline V and J ends were trimmed by 1 base and 2 bases, with 13 bases remaining between them.

This clonotype turned up a few times. The J gene is TRBJ1-1, the V gene TRBV2, with 7 bases identical to TRBD1. The CDR3 consists of 13 residues. The junction had 9 bases not matched to a gene; V was cut back by 8 bases and J by 6 bases. Germline V lookup: CDR1 SNHLY, CDR2 FYNNEI. For the CDR3, the DNA is TGTGCCAGCGGTGGGACAGTCGGAGCTGAAGCTTTCTTT. Translating it yields CASGGTVGAEAFF. Looking up the rest from reference TRBV2 and TRBJ1-1 gives the full variable domain: EPEVTQTPSHQVTQMGQEVILRCVPISNHLYFYWYRQILGQKVEFLVSFYNNEISEKSEIFDDQFSVERPDGSNFTLKIRSTKLEDSAMYFCASGGTVGAEAFFGQGTRLTVV.

This clonotype was seen repeatedly, ten times or more. The chain uses TRBV10-3 and TRBJ1-1; 9 nucleotides align to TRBD1. The V gene's germline CDR1 is ENHRY and CDR2 SYGVKD. The CDR3 has 15 residues. V was pared by 4 bases and J by 1 base, with 4 bases of the junction left unmatched. This CDR3 is CAISGPGQGNTEAFF. Written as DNA, the CDR3 is TGTGCCATCAGTGGTCCGGGACAGGGGAACACTGAAGCTTTCTTT.

The genes are TRBV19 and TRBJ2-1; 9 bases are shared with TRBD1. Germline V gives CDR1 LNHDA, CDR2 SQIVND (reference sequence). V lost 5 bases, J lost 9 bases, and 8 bases stayed unmatched. The CDR3 runs to 14 residues. CDR3 in amino acids: CASSHRDRVSEQFF. The CDR3 DNA reads TGTGCCAGTAGTCACCGGGACAGGGTGAGTGAGCAGTTCTTC.

The rearrangement links TRBV10-3 to TRBJ2-2, with D tentatively TRBD1 (6 bases). The V gene lost 3 bases and the J gene lost 2 bases, with 10 bases spanning the gap. The CDR3 spans 15 residues. The germline gives CDR1 ENHRY, CDR2 SYGVKD. Here the CDR3 reads CAISEQGYNTGELFF. Here the CDR3 DNA reads TGTGCCATCAGTGAACAGGGATATAACACCGGGGAGCTGTTTTTT.

This clonotype was counted only a few times. The chain combines TRBV19 with TRBJ2-7; 12 bases align to TRBD2. Trimming at V came to 5 bases and at J to 4 bases, leaving 15 bases not matched to a gene. The CDR3 is made up of 18 amino acids. Germline V gene sequence: CDR1 LNHDA, CDR2 SQIVND (reference sequence). The CDR3, as DNA: TGTGCCAGTAGTCCCGGGACAGCCGGACTAGCGGGGACGTACGAGCAGTACTTC. It translates to CASSPGTAGLAGTYEQYF.

The chain has TRBV6-1 and TRBJ1-1; D uncertain. Trimming took off 6 bases at V and 1 base at J, with 12 bases between the two ends. The CDR3 has 14 residues. In germline, CDR1 is MNHNS, CDR2 SASEGT. CDR3 sequence: CASRRVISNTEAFF. The CDR3 DNA follows: TGTGCCAGCAGGCGGGTGATCTCGAACACTGAAGCTTTCTTT.

This clonotype has only a few counts. The DNA for the CDR3 is TGTGCCAGCAGTGAAAAAGACAGCCCGACAGATACGCAGTATTTT. This codes for CASSEKDSPTDTQYF. This chain links TRBV25-1 with TRBJ2-3; D may be TRBD1 (5 bases). The CDR3 runs to 15 residues. Per germline, CDR1 MGHDK and CDR2 SYGVNS. Trimming pared 2 bases from V and 3 bases from J, leaving 12 bases between.

The rearrangement joins TRBV7-6 to TRBJ2-3; 7 positions agree with TRBD1. After removal of 0 bases from V and 2 bases from J, the junction contained 5 bases not matched to a gene. Germline-derived CDR1 and CDR2 are SGHVS and FNYEAQ. This CDR3 is built from 16 residues. CDR3 DNA sequence: TGTGCCAGCAGCTTAGCTGGGGACAGTTTCACAGATACGCAGTATTTT. It codes for CASSLAGDSFTDTQYF.

This clonotype has only a few counts. This chain uses TRBV12-3 or TRBV12-4 with TRBJ2-5, with D maybe TRBD1 (5 bases). This CDR3 is built from 12 residues. V was trimmed by 4 bases and J by 3 bases, leaving 6 bases between them. The CDR3 bases are TGTGCCAGCAGTTCAGGGAAAGAGACCCAGTACTTC. It specifies CASSSGKETQYF.

The table lists this clonotype with a few counts. The chain uses TRBV19 and TRBJ1-1; 8 bases match TRBD1. CDR1 is LNHDA, CDR2 SQIVND, per germline (reference sequence). With V trimmed by 3 bases and J by 4 bases, 7 bases remained unmatched. The CDR3 contains 15 residues. CDR3 amino acids: CASSIRGRGLTEAFF. CDR3 bases: TGTGCCAGTAGTATTCGTGGCAGGGGGCTCACTGAAGCTTTCTTT.

The chain uses TRBV3-1 and TRBJ2-2; D is uncertain. Germline-derived CDR1 and CDR2 are LGHDT and YNNKEL (reference sequence). Trimming cost V 1 base and J 1 base, with 7 bases left between them. The CDR3 is 15 residues long. The CDR3 nucleotides read TGTGCCAGCAGCCAAGGGACGGTGAACACCGGGGAGCTGTTTTTT. Protein: CASSQGTVNTGELFF.

This clonotype showed up just a few times. The V call is TRBV7-6, the J call TRBJ1-1; the D is unclear. This CDR3 is 16 amino acids long. Germline loops: CDR1 SGHVS, CDR2 FNYEAQ. The germline V and J ends were trimmed by 0 bases and 2 bases, with 13 bases remaining between them. The CDR3 region is CASSLALRELNTEAFF. In DNA form, the CDR3 reads TGTGCCAGCAGCTTAGCGCTGAGAGAACTCAACACTGAAGCTTTCTTT.

The rearrangement uses TRBV7-9 and TRBJ2-2; 8 bases map to TRBD1. Germline loops: CDR1 SEHNR, CDR2 FQNEAQ (reference sequence). This CDR3 spans 17 amino acids. The V segment lost 2 bases and the J segment 4 bases; nucleotides outside the gene matches: 9. The DNA of the CDR3 is TGTGCCAGCAGCTTATTTCCTGTGGACAGGGCCACCGGGGAGCTGTTTTTT. As protein: CASSLFPVDRATGELFF.

This clonotype has just a few counts. CDR3 DNA: TGCGCCAGCAGCCGAATGCATTTAGGGCTAGCGGGGCCCACCGGGGAGCTGTTTTTT. This sequence encodes CASSRMHLGLAGPTGELFF. The chain combines TRBV4-1 with TRBJ2-2, with 9 bases that match TRBD2. With 4 bases clipped from V and 4 bases from J, the junction kept 16 bases outside the gene matches. The CDR3 spans 19 residues. Germline-derived CDR1 and CDR2 are MGHRA and YSYEKL.

The rearrangement joins TRBV11-1 to TRBJ2-7; D is ambiguous. Germline-derived CDR1 and CDR2 are SGHAT and FQDESV (reference sequence). Trimming cost V 5 bases and J 0 bases, with 14 bases left between them. The CDR3 spans 15 residues. CDR3 residues: CASSQSQVHSYEQYF. In DNA, the CDR3 is TGTGCCAGCAGCCAGTCCCAGGTTCACTCCTACGAGCAGTACTTC.

V is TRBV3-1 and J is TRBJ1-1, with 8 positions matching TRBD1. The CDR3 spans 15 residues. Germline loops: CDR1 LGHDT, CDR2 YNNKEL (reference sequence). Germline trimming cut 3 bases from V and 3 bases from J; bases unmatched to any gene: 6. CDR3: CASSQSTGAYTEAFF. The DNA of the CDR3 is TGTGCCAGCAGCCAGTCGACAGGGGCCTACACTGAAGCTTTCTTT.

The chain has TRBV19 and TRBJ2-7; D might be TRBD1 (5 bases). V dropped 9 bases and J dropped 0 bases, with 15 bases sitting between them. The CDR3 spans 14 residues. Germline CDR1 LNHDA, CDR2 SQIVND (reference sequence). DNA for the CDR3: TGTGCCAGCAAAAGGGGCCCTAGCTCCTACGAGCAGTACTTC. Protein product: CASKRGPSSYEQYF.

This chain uses TRBV12-3 or TRBV12-4 with TRBJ2-4; D is ambiguous. The CDR3 contains 16 residues. Trimming removed 4 bases at V and 3 bases at J, with 16 bases between. The CDR3, as DNA: TGTGCCAGCAGTTGGCGCCCCCGTGAGAGCAAAAACATTCAGTACTTC. This gives the protein CASSWRPRESKNIQYF.